One sample yielded the 10 T cell receptor beta chains listed below, sequenced in a study of identifying expanded T cells in peripheral blood. Assay used: immunoSEQ multiplex PCR; TCRdb lists only in-frame clones, some missing. In the table there are around 100,000 clones, over 70% of which are singletons. Sequenced material: blood. Receptors were obtained from a person aged 18 to 70 in good health.

This chain joins TRBV5-4 and TRBJ2-7; TRBD1 is a possible D gene (6 bases). V dropped 0 bases and J dropped 6 bases, with 10 bases sitting between them. The CDR3 covers 13 residues. Germline V gene sequence: CDR1 SGHNT, CDR2 YYREEE (reference sequence). This CDR3 is CASSLDREGEQYF. The DNA for the CDR3 is TGTGCCAGCAGCTTGGACAGGGAAGGCGAGCAGTACTTC.

The chain combines TRBV7-2 with TRBJ2-5; a possible D gene is TRBD1 (5 bases). Looked up from germline, CDR1 is SGHTA and CDR2 is FQGNSA. This CDR3 is 14 amino acids long. Trimming cost V 1 base and J 1 base, with 7 bases left between them. Here the CDR3 reads CASSLGQPQETQYF. As DNA, the CDR3 is TGTGCCAGCAGCTTAGGACAGCCCCAAGAGACCCAGTACTTC.

The chain links TRBV5-4 to TRBJ2-6; 11 nucleotides line up with TRBD1. The germline V gene has CDR1 SGHNT and CDR2 YYREEE (reference sequence). This CDR3 spans 17 amino acids. Trimming cost V 4 bases and J 4 bases; bases outside gene matches: 7. The CDR3 DNA follows: TGTGCCAGCAGCCCGTGGACAGGGGGCAGCGGGGCCAACGTCCTGACTTTC. Translation gives CASSPWTGGSGANVLTF.

This sequence joins TRBV5-1 and TRBJ2-3; 8 nucleotides match TRBD1. Germline V lookup: CDR1 SGHRS, CDR2 YFSETQ. The V segment lost 0 bases and the J segment 2 bases; nucleotides outside the gene matches: 2. The length of the CDR3 is 15 residues. Here the CDR3 reads CASSLGTGLTDTQYF. In DNA form, the CDR3 reads TGCGCCAGCAGCTTGGGGACAGGGCTCACAGATACGCAGTATTTT.

This chain uses TRBV11-1 with TRBJ1-2, with TRBD1 identical over 8 bases. Germline CDR1 reads SGHAT; CDR2 reads FQDESV (reference sequence). The CDR3 is 15 amino acids. The V segment lost 5 bases and the J segment 4 bases; nucleotides outside the gene matches: 9. CDR3 in amino acids: CASSPQGARGYGYTF. The CDR3 region has the DNA TGTGCCAGCAGCCCCCAGGGGGCGCGAGGCTATGGCTACACCTTC.

The genes are TRBV7-7 and TRBJ2-1; 8 bases fit TRBD1. The CDR3 sequence is 15 residues long. Looked up from germline, CDR1 is SSHAT and CDR2 is FNYEAQ (reference sequence). The V gene end was trimmed by 5 bases and the J gene end by 2 bases; junction bases not matched to a gene: 5. DNA for the CDR3: TGTGCCAGCAGCCCTGGACAGGGTACCTACAATGAGCAGTTCTTC. This translates into CASSPGQGTYNEQFF.

The V call is TRBV9, the J call TRBJ1-2, with unresolved D. V lost 0 bases and J lost 4, with 10 bases in between. CDR1 and CDR2 from the germline V gene are SGDLS and YYNGEE. The CDR3 length is 14 residues. CDR3 nucleotide sequence: TGTGCCAGCAGCGTAGTTGGAGAGAGCTATGGCTACACCTTC. Encoded protein: CASSVVGESYGYTF.

The V and J genes are TRBV19 and TRBJ2-5; 7 nucleotides line up with TRBD1. Germline CDR1 is LNHDA and CDR2 is SQIVND (reference sequence). CDR3 length: 15 amino acids. V shed 4 bases, J shed 5 bases, and the junction held 10 bases outside the gene matches. The chain's CDR3 is CASSRETGLGETQYF. The CDR3 DNA is TGTGCCAGTAGTAGAGAGACAGGGTTAGGGGAGACCCAGTACTTC.

The chain employs TRBV27 and TRBJ2-7; no definite D call. Germline CDR1 reads MNHEY; CDR2 reads SMNVEV (reference sequence). The CDR3 contains 13 residues. Trimming left V 6 bases short and J 2 bases short, with 11 bases between. The CDR3 DNA sequence: TGTGCCAGCAGAAACGTCGGGCCCTACGAGCAGTACTTC. It codes for CASRNVGPYEQYF.

This chain joins TRBV5-1 and TRBJ2-7; D not resolved. V was clipped by 1 base and J by 3 bases, with 8 bases between them. Germline CDR1 is SGHRS and CDR2 is YFSETQ. This CDR3 comprises 13 residues. The CDR3 here is CASSLSSHYEQYF. As DNA, the CDR3 is TGCGCCAGCAGCTTGTCGTCACACTACGAGCAGTACTTC.